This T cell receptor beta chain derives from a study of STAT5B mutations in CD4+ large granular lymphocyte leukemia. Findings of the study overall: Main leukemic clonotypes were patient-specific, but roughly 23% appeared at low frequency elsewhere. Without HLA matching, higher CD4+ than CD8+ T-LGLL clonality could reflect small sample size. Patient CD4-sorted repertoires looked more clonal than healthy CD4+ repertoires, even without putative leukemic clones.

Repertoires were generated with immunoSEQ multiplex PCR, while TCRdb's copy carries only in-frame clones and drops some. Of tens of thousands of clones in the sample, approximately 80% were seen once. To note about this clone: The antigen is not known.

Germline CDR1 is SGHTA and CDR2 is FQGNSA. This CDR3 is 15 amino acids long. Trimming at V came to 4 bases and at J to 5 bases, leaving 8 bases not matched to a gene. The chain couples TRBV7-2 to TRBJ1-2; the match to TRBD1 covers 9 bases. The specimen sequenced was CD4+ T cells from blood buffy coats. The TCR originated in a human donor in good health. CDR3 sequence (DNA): TGTGCCAGCAGCTCACAGACAGGGGGGGCTTATGGCTACACCTTC. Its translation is CASSSQTGGAYGYTF.